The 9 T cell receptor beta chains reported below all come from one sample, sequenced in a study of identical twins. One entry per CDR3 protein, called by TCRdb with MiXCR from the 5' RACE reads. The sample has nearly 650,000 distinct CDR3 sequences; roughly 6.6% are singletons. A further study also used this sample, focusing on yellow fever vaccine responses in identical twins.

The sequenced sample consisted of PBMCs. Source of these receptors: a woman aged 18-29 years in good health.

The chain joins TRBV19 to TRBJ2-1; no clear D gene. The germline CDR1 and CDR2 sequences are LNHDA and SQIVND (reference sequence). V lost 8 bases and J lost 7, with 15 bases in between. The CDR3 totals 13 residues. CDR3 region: CASSVTLFNEQFF. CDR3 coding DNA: TGTGCCAGTTCCGTCACCCTATTTAATGAGCAGTTCTTC.

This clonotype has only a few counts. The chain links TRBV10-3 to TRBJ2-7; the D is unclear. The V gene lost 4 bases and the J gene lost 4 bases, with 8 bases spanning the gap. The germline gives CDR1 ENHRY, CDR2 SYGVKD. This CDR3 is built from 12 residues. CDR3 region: CAISVRKYEQYF. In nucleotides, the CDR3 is TGTGCCATCAGTGTACGGAAATACGAGCAGTACTTC.

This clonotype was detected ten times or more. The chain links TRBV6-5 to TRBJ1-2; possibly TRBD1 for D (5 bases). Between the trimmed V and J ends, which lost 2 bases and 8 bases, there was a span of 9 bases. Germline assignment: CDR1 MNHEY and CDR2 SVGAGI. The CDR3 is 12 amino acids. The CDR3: CASSYGGSGYTF. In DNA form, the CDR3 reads TGTGCCAGCAGTTACGGGGGTAGCGGCTACACCTTC.

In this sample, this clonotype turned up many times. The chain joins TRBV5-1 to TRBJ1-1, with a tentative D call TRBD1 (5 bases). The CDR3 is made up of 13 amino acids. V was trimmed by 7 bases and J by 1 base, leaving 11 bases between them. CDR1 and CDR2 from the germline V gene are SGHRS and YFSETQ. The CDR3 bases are TGCGCCAGCGCCCCGGGGGGGAACACTGAAGCTTTCTTT. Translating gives CASAPGGNTEAFF.

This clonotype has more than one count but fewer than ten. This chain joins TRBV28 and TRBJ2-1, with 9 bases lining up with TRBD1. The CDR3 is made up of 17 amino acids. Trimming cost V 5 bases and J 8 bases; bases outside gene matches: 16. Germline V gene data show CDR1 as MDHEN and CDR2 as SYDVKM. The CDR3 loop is CASSIPSTGGRSDEQFF. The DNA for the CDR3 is TGTGCCAGCAGTATCCCTTCCACAGGGGGCAGATCGGATGAGCAGTTCTTC.

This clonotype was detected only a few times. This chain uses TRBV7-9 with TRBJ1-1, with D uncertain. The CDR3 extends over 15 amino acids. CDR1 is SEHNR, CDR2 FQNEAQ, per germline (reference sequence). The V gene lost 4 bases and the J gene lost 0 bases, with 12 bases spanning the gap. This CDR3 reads CASSSNSLMNTEAFF. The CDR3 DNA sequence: TGTGCCAGCAGCTCCAACTCCCTCATGAACACTGAAGCTTTCTTT.

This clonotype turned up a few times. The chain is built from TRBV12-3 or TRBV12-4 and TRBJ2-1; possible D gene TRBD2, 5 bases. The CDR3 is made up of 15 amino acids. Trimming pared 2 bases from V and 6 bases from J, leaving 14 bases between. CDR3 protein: CASSLSLGSINEQFF. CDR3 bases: TGTGCCAGCAGTTTATCACTAGGAAGTATCAATGAGCAGTTCTTC.

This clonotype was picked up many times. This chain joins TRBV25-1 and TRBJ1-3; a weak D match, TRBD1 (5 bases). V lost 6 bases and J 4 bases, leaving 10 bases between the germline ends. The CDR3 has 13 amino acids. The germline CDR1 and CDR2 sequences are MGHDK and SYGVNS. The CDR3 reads CASRQDPGNTIYF. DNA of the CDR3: TGTGCCAGCAGACAGGATCCCGGAAACACCATATATTTT.

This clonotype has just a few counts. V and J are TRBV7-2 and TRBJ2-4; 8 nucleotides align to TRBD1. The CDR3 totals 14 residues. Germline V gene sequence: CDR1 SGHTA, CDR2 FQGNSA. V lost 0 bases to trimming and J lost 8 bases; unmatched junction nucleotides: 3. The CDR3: CASSLADRGHIQYF. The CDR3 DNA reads TGTGCCAGCAGCTTAGCTGACAGGGGACACATTCAGTACTTC.